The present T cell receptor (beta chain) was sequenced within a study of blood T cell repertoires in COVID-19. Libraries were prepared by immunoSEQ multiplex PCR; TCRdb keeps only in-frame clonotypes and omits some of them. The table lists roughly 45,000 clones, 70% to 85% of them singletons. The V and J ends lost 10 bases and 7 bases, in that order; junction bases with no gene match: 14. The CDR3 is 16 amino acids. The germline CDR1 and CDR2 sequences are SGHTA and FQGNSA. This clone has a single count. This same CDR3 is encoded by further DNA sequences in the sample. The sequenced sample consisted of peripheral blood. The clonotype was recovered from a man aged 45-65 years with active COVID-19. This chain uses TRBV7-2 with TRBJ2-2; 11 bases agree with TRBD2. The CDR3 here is CATSWGSGGAGGELFF. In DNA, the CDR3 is TGTGCCACAAGTTGGGGTAGCGGGGGGGCGGGCGGGGAGCTGTTTTTT.